This TCR beta chain emerged from a study of CD8 T cells in ankylosing spondylitis. General study results and limits: In ankylosing spondylitis patients, matched synovial fluid reportedly showed significant enrichment of disease-linked clones.

Libraries of TCR beta came from quantitative 5'-RACE with molecular barcodes. From the 5' RACE reads, TCRdb called clonotypes with MiXCR, one entry per CDR3 protein. Among about 140,000 distinct CDR3 sequences listed, 30% to 35% were seen once. CDR3 length: 16 residues. Concerning this clonotype: Its antigen is as yet unknown.

The origin of this receptor is a male donor with ankylosing spondylitis. Specimen: synovial fluid, either unsorted or a sorted T cell fraction (not recorded which). The rearrangement joins TRBV21-1 to TRBJ2-3; the table calls TRBD2, which could not be checked here. TRBV21-1 is recorded as a pseudogene. The CDR3 sequence is CASSSGPNAYNDTQYF. In nucleotides, the CDR3 is TGTGCCAGCAGCTCCGGGCCCAACGCTTATAACGATACGCAGTATTTT.